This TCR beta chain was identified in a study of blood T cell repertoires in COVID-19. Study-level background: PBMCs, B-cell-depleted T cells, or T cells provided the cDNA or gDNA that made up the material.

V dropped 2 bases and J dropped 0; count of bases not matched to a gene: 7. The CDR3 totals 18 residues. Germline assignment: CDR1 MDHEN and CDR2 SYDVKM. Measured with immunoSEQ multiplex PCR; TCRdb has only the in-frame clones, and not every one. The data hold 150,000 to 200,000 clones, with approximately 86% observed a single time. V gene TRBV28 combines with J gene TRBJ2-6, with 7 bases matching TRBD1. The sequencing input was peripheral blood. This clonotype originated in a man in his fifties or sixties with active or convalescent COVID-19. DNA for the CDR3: TGTGCCAGCAGTTTAGTTGGGACAGCCTTCTCTGGGGCCAACGTCCTGACTTTC. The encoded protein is CASSLVGTAFSGANVLTF.